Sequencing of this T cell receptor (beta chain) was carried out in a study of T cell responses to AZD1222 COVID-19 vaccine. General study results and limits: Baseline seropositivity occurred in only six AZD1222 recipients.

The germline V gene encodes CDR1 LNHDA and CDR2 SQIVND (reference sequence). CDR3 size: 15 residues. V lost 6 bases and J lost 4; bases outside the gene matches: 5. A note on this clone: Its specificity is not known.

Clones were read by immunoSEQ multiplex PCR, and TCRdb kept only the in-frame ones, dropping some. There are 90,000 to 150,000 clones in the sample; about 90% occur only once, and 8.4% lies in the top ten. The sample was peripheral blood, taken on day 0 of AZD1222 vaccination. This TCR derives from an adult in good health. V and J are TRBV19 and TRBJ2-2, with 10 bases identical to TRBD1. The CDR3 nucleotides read TGTGCCAGTAGCATGACAGGGGGCGGCACCGGGGAGCTGTTTTTT. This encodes CASSMTGGGTGELFF. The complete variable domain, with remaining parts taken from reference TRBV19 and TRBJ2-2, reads DGGITQSPKYLFRKEGQNVTLSCEQNLNHDAMYWYRQDPGQGLRLIYYSQIVNDFQKGDIAEGYSVSREKKESFPLTVTSAQKNPTAFYLCASSMTGGGTGELFFGEGSRLTVL.